This T cell receptor (beta chain) was identified during a study of T cell clones after liver transplantation. Repertoires were generated with immunoSEQ multiplex PCR, while TCRdb's copy carries only in-frame clones and drops some. The sample gives about 7,900 clones, about four fifths of which show up once; 41% is in the top ten. Germline V gene data show CDR1 as SNHLY and CDR2 as FYNNEI. Trimming pared 6 bases from V and 4 bases from J, leaving 10 bases between. This CDR3 spans 14 amino acids. The source was CD8+ T cells from blood, collected before liver transplant. This receptor was obtained from a human donor who received a liver transplant. This chain joins TRBV2 and TRBJ2-6; D is possibly TRBD1 (6 bases). The CDR3 DNA reads as TGTGCCAGCAGGGGGGACATCGGGGCCAACGTCCTGACTTTC. It encodes CASRGDIGANVLTF.